These T cell receptor beta chains were read from a single sample in a study of T cell repertoires in cytomegalovirus infection. MiXCR, applied by TCRdb to the reads, yields one record per CDR3 protein. This sample yields tens of thousands of distinct CDR3 sequences, of which 20% are seen a single time; roughly two thirds belongs to the top ten. The antigens of these receptors remain unknown. The material sequenced was CD8+ T cells from cultured PBMCs, taken from culture after CMV antigen stimulation. The receptors were sampled from a human donor in good health (CMV status not recorded). Some clones in this sample may be carry-over from other donors' samples. Each CDR3 is given with its conserved first and last residue. The order of the fields is CDR3 length, clone size, D gene, J gene, V gene, CDR3 protein, CDR3 DNA. A D gene is named only where the DNA matches it firmly. The size entry is marked missing in some rows and otherwise reads once, few, many or a size class.

12	.	.	TRBJ2-7	TRBV14	CASSQGGYEQYF	TGTGCCAGCAGCCAAGGGGGCTACGAGCAGTACTTC
16	.	TRBD1	TRBJ2-1	TRBV5-1	CASSSGTGQGGNEQFF	TGCGCCAGCAGCTCAGGGACAGGGCAAGGAGGCAATGAGCAGTTCTTC
16	.	.	TRBJ2-2	TRBV7-9	CASSPPGLKYTGELFF	TGTGCCAGCAGCCCTCCGGGACTCAAGTACACCGGGGAGCTGTTTTTT
16	.	TRBD1	TRBJ1-3	TRBV19	CASSAAGGVRGDTIYF	TGTGCCAGTAGTGCGGCAGGGGGCGTTCGTGGAGACACCATATATTTT
13	few	.	TRBJ2-1	TRBV4-1	CASSQLEDNEQFF	TGCGCCAGCAGCCAACTCGAGGACAATGAGCAGTTCTTC
16	few	TRBD1	TRBJ1-2	TRBV12-3/TRBV12-4	CASSPGTGTTNYGYTF	TGTGCCAGCAGTCCAGGGACAGGGACGACTAACTATGGCTACACCTTC
11	.	TRBD1	TRBJ2-7	TRBV29-1	CSVRGRNEQYF	TGCAGCGTCAGGGGGCGGAACGAGCAGTACTTC
16	few	TRBD1	TRBJ2-7	TRBV6-2/TRBV6-3	CASSAPRGGPAAEQYF	TGTGCCAGCAGTGCCCCAAGAGGGGGCCCGGCCGCCGAGCAGTACTTC
17	.	TRBD1	TRBJ2-3	TRBV4-2	CASSQAPNRGTTDTQYF	TGTGCCAGCAGCCAAGCTCCAAACAGGGGTACCACAGATACGCAGTATTTT
12	.	TRBD2	TRBJ2-2	TRBV12-3/TRBV12-4	CASSGGAGELFF	TGTGCCAGCAGCGGGGGGGCAGGGGAGCTGTTTTTT
16	.	TRBD1	TRBJ2-1	TRBV7-9	CASSPTGGASYNEQFF	TGTGCCAGCAGCCCGACAGGGGGGGCCTCCTACAATGAGCAGTTCTTC
15	few	.	TRBJ1-5	TRBV7-2	CASSLYADSNQPQHF	TGTGCCAGCAGCTTATATGCGGATAGCAATCAGCCCCAGCATTTT
14	.	.	TRBJ2-1	TRBV4-3	CASSQVWTAGEQFF	TGCGCCAGCAGCCAAGTTTGGACAGCTGGGGAGCAGTTCTTC
15	few	TRBD1	TRBJ1-2	TRBV9	CASSAQRGGADGYTF	TGTGCCAGCAGCGCCCAGCGAGGGGGCGCTGATGGCTACACCTTC
15	few	.	TRBJ1-5	TRBV7-8	CASSQQGWGNQPQHF	TGTGCCAGCAGCCAACAGGGTTGGGGCAATCAGCCCCAGCATTTT
15	few	.	TRBJ1-1	TRBV9	CASSPGGGPHTEAFF	TGTGCCAGCAGCCCCGGTGGGGGTCCGCACACTGAAGCTTTCTTT
14	few	.	TRBJ1-1	TRBV7-2	CASSPLGMNTEAFF	TGTGCCAGCAGCCCCCTGGGAATGAACACTGAAGCTTTCTTT
12	many	.	TRBJ1-4	TRBV12-3/TRBV12-4	CASSFRREKLFF	TGTGCCAGCAGTTTTAGGCGGGAAAAACTGTTTTTT
15	few	TRBD1	TRBJ2-7	TRBV28	CASSLSDRGLGEQYF	TGTGCCAGCAGTTTATCGGACAGGGGGCTAGGGGAGCAGTACTTC
12	few	.	TRBJ2-1	TRBV6-6	CASSSIRNEQFF	TGTGCCAGCAGCTCCATCCGGAATGAGCAGTTCTTC
17	.	.	TRBJ2-7	TRBV4-3	CASSQEKQGYSRYEQYF	TGCGCCAGCAGCCAAGAGAAACAGGGTTATAGTCGGTACGAGCAGTACTTC
19	.	.	TRBJ2-6	TRBV7-8	CASSLAAALTLSGANVLTF	TGTGCCAGCAGCTTAGCGGCAGCCTTGACTCTCTCTGGGGCCAACGTCCTGACTTTC
15	few	.	TRBJ2-7	TRBV4-3	CASSINVGTLYEQYF	TGCGCCAGCAGCATTAATGTGGGGACACTCTACGAGCAGTACTTC
12	.	.	TRBJ1-1	TRBV5-4	CASSPGSTEAFF	TGTGCCAGCAGCCCAGGGAGCACTGAAGCTTTCTTT
15	few	TRBD2	TRBJ2-4	TRBV7-6	CASSLSGGAKNIQYF	TGTGCCAGCAGCTTATCGGGGGGGGCCAAAAACATTCAGTACTTC
13	.	TRBD1	TRBJ1-5	TRBV6-2/TRBV6-3	CASVSDRDQPQHF	TGTGCCAGCGTTTCTGACAGGGACCAGCCCCAGCATTTT
13	.	.	TRBJ2-1	TRBV7-2	CASSLEYRGEQFF	TGTGCCAGCAGCTTAGAGTACAGAGGGGAGCAGTTCTTC
13	few	TRBD1	TRBJ1-3	TRBV6-2/TRBV6-3	CASRRDSGNTIYF	TGTGCCAGCAGACGGGACAGTGGAAACACCATATATTTT
13	.	.	TRBJ2-1	TRBV6-1	CASSARPWDEQFF	TGTGCCAGCAGTGCCCGACCCTGGGATGAGCAGTTCTTC
15	.	TRBD1	TRBJ1-4	TRBV7-2	CASSLRTGVEEKLFF	TGTGCCAGCAGCCTACGGACAGGGGTGGAAGAAAAACTGTTTTTT
17	.	.	TRBJ2-7	TRBV18	CASSITRTGTDHYEQYF	TGTGCCAGCTCGATAACACGAACTGGGACCGACCACTACGAGCAGTACTTC
14	few	.	TRBJ1-5	TRBV7-2	CASSTPGWDQPQHF	TGTGCCAGCAGCACCCCGGGGTGGGATCAGCCCCAGCATTTT
15	few	.	TRBJ2-1	TRBV7-9	CASSLARRPTYEQFF	TGTGCCAGCAGCTTAGCCAGGAGGCCGACGTATGAGCAGTTCTTC
14	few	.	TRBJ2-3	TRBV7-8	CASSLDGVLDTQYF	TGTGCCAGCAGCTTAGACGGGGTCCTAGATACGCAGTATTTT
13	.	.	TRBJ1-5	TRBV7-9	CASTPDGNQPQHF	TGTGCCAGCACCCCGGACGGTAATCAGCCCCAGCATTTT
12	.	.	TRBJ1-5	TRBV6-1	CASSEGYQPQHF	TGTGCCAGCAGTGAGGGGTATCAGCCCCAGCATTTT
15	.	.	TRBJ2-7	TRBV4-1	CASSQVQGPSYEQYF	TGCGCCAGCAGCCAGGTACAGGGACCCTCCTACGAGCAGTACTTC
14	.	TRBD1	TRBJ1-4	TRBV27	CASRDRGVREKLFF	TGTGCCAGCAGGGACAGGGGAGTTCGCGAAAAACTGTTTTTT
14	.	.	TRBJ1-5	TRBV7-8	CASSLGRARQPQHF	TGTGCCAGCAGCTTAGGGAGGGCCCGGCAGCCCCAGCATTTT
16	.	.	TRBJ1-2	TRBV12-3/TRBV12-4	CASSPAGVEGVGGYTF	TGTGCCAGCAGTCCGGCAGGGGTGGAGGGGGTTGGTGGCTACACCTTC
13	many	.	TRBJ1-6	TRBV9	CASSAFQVSPLHF	TGTGCCAGCAGCGCGTTTCAGGTATCGCCCCTCCACTTT
14	.	.	TRBJ2-7	TRBV6-1	CASSERDRRGEQYF	TGTGCCAGCAGTGAACGCGACAGGCGAGGGGAGCAGTACTTC
16	.	TRBD1	TRBJ2-7	TRBV7-9	CASSWGDRGSSYEQYF	TGTGCCAGCAGCTGGGGGGACAGGGGATCTTCCTACGAGCAGTACTTC
16	.	.	TRBJ1-5	TRBV4-1	CASSQESGISNQPQHF	TGCGCCAGCAGCCAAGAATCCGGGATTAGCAATCAGCCCCAGCATTTT
15	few	TRBD1	TRBJ2-7	TRBV7-2	CASSLHPGGSYEQYF	TGTGCCAGCAGCCTGCATCCAGGGGGCTCCTACGAGCAGTACTTC
15	.	TRBD1	TRBJ2-5	TRBV20-1	CSARFRDRVQETQYF	TGCAGTGCTAGGTTCCGGGACAGGGTCCAAGAGACCCAGTACTTC
16	.	.	TRBJ2-3	TRBV10-3	CAIKPHEGLVTDTQYF	TGTGCCATCAAGCCACATGAAGGGCTAGTCACAGATACGCAGTATTTT
15	.	.	TRBJ1-1	TRBV6-2/TRBV6-3	CDSSYGGKGGTEAFF	TGTGACAGCAGTTACGGAGGGAAAGGAGGCACTGAAGCTTTCTTT
14	.	TRBD2	TRBJ2-5	TRBV7-9	CASSFGRHSETQYF	TGTGCCAGCAGCTTCGGGAGGCACAGTGAGACCCAGTACTTC
13	few	.	TRBJ1-1	TRBV7-8	CASSSGQNTEAFF	TGTGCCAGCAGCTCCGGACAAAACACTGAAGCTTTCTTT
15	.	TRBD1	TRBJ2-2	TRBV7-2	CASSSRGFYSGELFF	TGTGCCAGCAGCTCCAGGGGGTTTTACTCCGGGGAGCTGTTTTTT
12	few	.	TRBJ1-2	TRBV12-3/TRBV12-4	CASSYGRSGYTF	TGTGCCAGCAGTTACGGGAGGAGCGGCTACACCTTC
19	.	TRBD1	TRBJ1-1	TRBV6-5	CASSYSHQGVYRVGTEAFF	TGTGCCAGCAGTTACTCGCACCAGGGGGTCTATCGGGTGGGCACTGAAGCTTTCTTT